This section outlines one T cell receptor beta chain sequence together with its context. Here immunoSEQ multiplex PCR was the method, and the copy in TCRdb shows in-frame clones only, minus some. The sample includes around 70,000 clones, approximately 94% of them seen just once. The record originates from a study of technical replicates of blood from a handful of donors. Germline V CDR1 and CDR2: MDHEN, SYDVKM. The CDR3 totals 14 residues. V was shortened by 7 bases and J by 4 bases, with 14 bases between the two germline ends. The V call is TRBV28, the J call TRBJ1-5; D possibly corresponds to TRBD1 (6 bases). Sequencing was done on a sample of T cells isolated from PBMCs. This clonotype was obtained from a human donor in good health. In DNA form, the CDR3 reads TGTGCCAGCAATATCAGGGGCCCGAATCAGCCCCAGCATTTT. It codes for CASNIRGPNQPQHF.